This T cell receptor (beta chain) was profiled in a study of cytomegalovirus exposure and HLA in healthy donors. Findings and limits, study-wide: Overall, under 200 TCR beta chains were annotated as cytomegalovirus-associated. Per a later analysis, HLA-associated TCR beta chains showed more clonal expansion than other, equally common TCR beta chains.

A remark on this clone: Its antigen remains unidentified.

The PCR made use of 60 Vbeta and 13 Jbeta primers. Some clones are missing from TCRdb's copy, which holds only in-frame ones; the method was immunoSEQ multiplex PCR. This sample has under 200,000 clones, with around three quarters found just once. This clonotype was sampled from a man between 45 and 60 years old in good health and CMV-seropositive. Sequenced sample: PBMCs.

The DNA of the CDR3 is TGTGCCAGCAGCTTAGGAGGGGGTCCAACTAATGAAAAACTGTTTTTT. This translates into CASSLGGGPTNEKLFF. J is TRBJ1-4 and V is TRBV7-6; D is possibly TRBD1 (6 bases). Germline values: CDR1 SGHVS, CDR2 FNYEAQ. This CDR3 region has 16 residues. Trimming cost V 1 base and J 0 bases, with 9 bases left between them.